The rows below give T cell receptor beta chains drawn from one sample of a study of beta chain features in type 1 diabetes. Here immunoSEQ multiplex PCR was the method, and the copy in TCRdb shows in-frame clones only, minus some. The sample shows under 850,000 clones, 13% of them seen only once. Sequencing input: naive CD4+ T cells from blood. The receptor set was obtained from a man aged 18 to 30 with type 1 diabetes. CDR3s include the opening cysteine and the closing phenylalanine or tryptophan. D genes are given only for firm matches. Not every row has a clone size; where given, it reads once, few, many or a size class.

d_call	v_call	clone_size	j_call	cdr3_nt	cdr3_aa
NA	TRBV7-9	NA	TRBJ1-5	TGTGCCAGCAGCTTCGGGGATAATCCCAATCAGCCCCAGCATTTT	CASSFGDNPNQPQHF
TRBD1	TRBV7-9	NA	TRBJ2-3	TGTGCCAGCAGCTTCGCACAGGGGGGCGATACGCAGTATTTT	CASSFAQGGDTQYF
TRBD1	TRBV2	NA	TRBJ1-1	TGTGCCAGCAGTGGACAGGGGGAAGCTTTCTTT	CASSGQGEAFF
NA	TRBV19	NA	TRBJ2-5	TGTGCCAGTAGTACTTGGACAGAGGAGACCCAGTACTTC	CASSTWTEETQYF
NA	TRBV2	few	TRBJ1-1	TGTGCCAGCAGCCGGGACCCTCCCGGGAACACTGAAGCTTTCTTT	CASSRDPPGNTEAFF
NA	TRBV5-8	few	TRBJ1-2	TGTGCCAGCAGCCTTGGTGGCGTTAATGGCTACACCTTC	CASSLGGVNGYTF
TRBD1	TRBV9	few	TRBJ2-5	TGTGCCAGCAGCCCCTCGGTTGGGCAGGGGGCACGAGAGACCCAGTACTTC	CASSPSVGQGARETQYF
NA	TRBV21-1	few	TRBJ2-7	TGTGCCAGCAGCAAAGGGGACAGCGGCGAGCAGTACTTC	CASSKGDSGEQYF
NA	TRBV30	NA	TRBJ2-3	TGTGCCTGGAGTGCTAACTACGCTGGGCAGTATTTT	CAWSANYAGQYF
NA	TRBV28	few	TRBJ2-7	TGTGCCAGCAGTTTATGGTCCTCGGGCGGAAGCGAGCAGTACTTC	CASSLWSSGGSEQYF
NA	TRBV21-1	NA	TRBJ1-1	TGTGCCAGCAGCAAAAGGGTGGGCTCCAACACTGAAGCTTTCTTT	CASSKRVGSNTEAFF
NA	TRBV7-9	NA	TRBJ2-1	TGTGCCAGCAGCCCCCTACCCTACAATGAGCAGTTCTTC	CASSPLPYNEQFF
NA	TRBV19	few	TRBJ2-5	TGTGCCAGTTCCGGGGGCACTAGCGCTGAGACCCAGTACTTC	CASSGGTSAETQYF
TRBD1	TRBV28	NA	TRBJ1-1	TGTGCCAGCAGTCCAGGGGGGCAGAACACTGAAGCTTTCTTT	CASSPGGQNTEAFF
NA	TRBV10-3	NA	TRBJ1-2	TGTGCCATCAGTAGGGGCGGTGGCTACACCTTC	CAISRGGGYTF
TRBD1	TRBV28	few	TRBJ1-4	TGTGCCAGCACCGGTGGGACAGGGCTGGATGAAAAACTGTTTTTT	CASTGGTGLDEKLFF
NA	TRBV2	NA	TRBJ1-5	TGTGCCAGCAGTGCAGACGGATACAATCAGCCCCAGCATTTT	CASSADGYNQPQHF
NA	TRBV10-3	few	TRBJ1-1	TGTGCCATCAGCCGACGGGAGGAGAACACTGAAGCTTTCTTT	CAISRREENTEAFF
TRBD1	TRBV5-4	NA	TRBJ1-1	TGTGCCAGCAGACCCGGACAGGGACCCACTGAAGCTTTCTTT	CASRPGQGPTEAFF
NA	TRBV21-1	NA	TRBJ1-2	TGTGCCAGCCCGGAGGGGGCTAACTATGGCTACACCTTC	CASPEGANYGYTF
NA	TRBV6-1	few	TRBJ2-1	TGTGCCAGCAGTGGCACGAGGAGGGGGAAGCTCAATGAGCAGTTCTTC	CASSGTRRGKLNEQFF
TRBD1	TRBV10-3	NA	TRBJ1-2	TGTGCCATCAGTGACGACGGGACAGCCCATGGCTACACCTTC	CAISDDGTAHGYTF